These 11 T cell receptor beta chains were sequenced from one sample in a study of shared clonotypes between healthy human individuals (dated by TCRdb to the early 2020s). The library was built by means of the immunoSEQ multiplex PCR assay. TCRdb's version of the immuneACCESS table is confined to in-frame rearrangements and falls short of the full clone set. An unresolved V gene accounts for under half of the shortfall where checked; the remainder is of unknown origin. The sample contains approximately 740,000 clones, approximately 79% of them found a single time. The ten largest clonotypes hold 1.5% to 2% of the sample. Sequenced input: memory CD4+ T cells sorted from blood. Taken with the paper, the label for cell subset or site translates to: CD45RA-negative fraction. These receptors originate from a woman in her twenties or thirties in good health.

The chain joins TRBV7-9 to TRBJ1-2, with a possible D match to TRBD1 (5 bases). Per germline, CDR1 SEHNR and CDR2 FQNEAQ (reference sequence). V was shortened by 3 bases and J by 5 bases, with 10 bases between the two germline ends. There are 13 residues in the CDR3. CDR3: CASSFQQEYGYTF. Written as DNA, the CDR3 is TGTGCCAGCAGCTTCCAACAGGAGTATGGCTACACCTTC.

V gene TRBV5-1 combines with J gene TRBJ2-2; TRBD2 aligns across 13 bases. The CDR3 runs to 16 residues. Losses at the gene ends were 2 bases for V and 7 bases for J; bases not matched to a gene: 5. Germline V gene lookup returns CDR1 SGHRS and CDR2 YFSETQ. CDR3 amino acids: CASSLGLAGANGELFF. The CDR3 DNA follows: TGCGCCAGCAGCTTAGGACTAGCGGGAGCTAACGGGGAGCTGTTTTTT.

This chain joins TRBV11-2 and TRBJ2-7, with 12 bases fitting TRBD2. The CDR3 covers 16 residues. V trimming: 0 bases; J trimming: 4 bases; junction bases outside the gene matches: 4. CDR1 is SGHAT and CDR2 is FQNNGV in the germline V gene. The CDR3 loop is CASSLDLTSGSYEQYF. CDR3 DNA: TGTGCCAGCAGCTTAGATCTGACTAGCGGGAGTTACGAGCAGTACTTC.

The rearrangement links TRBV6-1 to TRBJ2-2; no definite D call. Germline values: CDR1 MNHNS, CDR2 SASEGT. CDR3 length: 16 residues. With 1 base removed from V and 0 bases from J, the gap between germline ends came to 9 bases. The CDR3 protein is CASSEVMTANTGELFF. CDR3 sequence (DNA): TGTGCCAGCAGTGAAGTCATGACGGCGAACACCGGGGAGCTGTTTTTT.

The chain couples TRBV6-1 to TRBJ1-4; D may be TRBD1 (6 bases). The CDR3 totals 13 residues. Germline V gene lookup returns CDR1 MNHNS and CDR2 SASEGT. The germline V and J ends were trimmed by 7 bases and 8 bases, with 14 bases remaining between them. The CDR3 nucleotides read TGTGCCAGCATGCAGGGGCAATTGGAAAAACTGTTTTTT. Its protein is CASMQGQLEKLFF.

This clone has only a few counts. This chain uses TRBV10-3 with TRBJ1-2, with no clear D. V lost 4 bases, J lost 8 bases, and 11 bases lay in between. Germline V gene sequence: CDR1 ENHRY, CDR2 SYGVKD. The CDR3 has 12 residues. The CDR3 DNA is TGTGCCATCAGTGGGGCAGGTAACGGCTACACCTTC. Its protein is CAISGAGNGYTF.

The chain's CDR3 is CASSSNPGQTYGYTF. In DNA form, the CDR3 reads TGTGCCAGCTCATCCAACCCGGGACAAACGTATGGCTACACCTTC. The chain is built from TRBV18 and TRBJ1-2, with D maybe TRBD1 (6 bases). Trimming stripped 5 bases from V and 5 bases from J, with 18 bases between. This CDR3 has 15 amino acids. CDR1 is KGHSH and CDR2 is LQKENI in the germline V gene.

The rearrangement uses TRBV25-1 and TRBJ2-5; 8 nucleotides match TRBD1. The germline gives CDR1 MGHDK, CDR2 SYGVNS. This CDR3 has 15 residues. The ends lost 3 bases at V and 5 bases at J; junction bases unmatched: 8. CDR3 sequence: CASSDLTTGAETQYF. As DNA, the CDR3 is TGTGCCAGCAGTGATCTAACGACAGGGGCGGAGACCCAGTACTTC.

Turning to this clone: In the same sample, other DNA sequences code for this CDR3. The rearrangement joins TRBV5-1 to TRBJ1-1, with TRBD1 matching 7 bases. This CDR3 spans 12 amino acids. V trimming: 0 bases; J trimming: 11 bases; junction bases outside the gene matches: 4. CDR1 is SGHRS, CDR2 YFSETQ, per germline. The CDR3 here is CASSLGQGAAFF. The CDR3 DNA sequence: TGCGCCAGCAGCTTGGGACAGGGTGCGGCTTTCTTT.

About this clone itself: Other DNA sequences in the sample encode the same CDR3. This chain links TRBV9 with TRBJ2-7, with unresolved D. The CDR3 length is 14 residues. Germline loops: CDR1 SGDLS, CDR2 YYNGEE. Trimming removed 0 bases at V and 1 base at J, with 8 bases between. For the CDR3, the DNA is TGTGCCAGCAGCGTAGACCCCGGATCCTACGAGCAGTACTTC. Its protein product is CASSVDPGSYEQYF.

This chain uses TRBV28 with TRBJ2-7; maybe TRBD2 (6 bases). CDR3 length equals 13 residues. In germline, CDR1 is MDHEN, CDR2 SYDVKM. The germline V and J ends were trimmed by 9 bases and 2 bases, with 14 bases remaining between them. CDR3: CASNSGGPYEQYF. The CDR3 coding sequence is TGTGCCAGTAATAGCGGAGGCCCCTACGAGCAGTACTTC.